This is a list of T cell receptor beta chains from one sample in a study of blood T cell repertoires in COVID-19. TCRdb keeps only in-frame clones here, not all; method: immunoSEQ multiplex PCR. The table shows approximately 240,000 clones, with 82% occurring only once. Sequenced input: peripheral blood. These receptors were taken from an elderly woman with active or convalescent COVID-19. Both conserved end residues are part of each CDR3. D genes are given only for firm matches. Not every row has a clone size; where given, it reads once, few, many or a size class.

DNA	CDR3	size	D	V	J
TGTGCCAGCAGCTTACAGGGAGGGGTCACTGAAGCTTTCTTT	CASSLQGGVTEAFF	.	.	TRBV11-3	TRBJ1-1
TGTGCCAGCAGCCCCCCCCCTGGCCGCTACGAGCAGTACTTC	CASSPPPGRYEQYF	.	.	TRBV2	TRBJ2-7
TGCGCCAGCAGCCAAGATATAAACAATAACTATGGCTACACCTTC	CASSQDINNNYGYTF	.	.	TRBV4-1	TRBJ1-2
TGTGCCAGTCAACGACAGGGGGCGGGTGGGTATGAAAAACTGTTTTTT	CASQRQGAGGYEKLFF	.	TRBD1	TRBV2	TRBJ1-4
TGTGCCAGCAGCTTAGCGCTGGAGAGAAATCAGCCCCAGCATTTT	CASSLALERNQPQHF	once	.	TRBV7-2	TRBJ1-5
TGTGCCAGCAGCCAACTGCCGGTGGATGAAAAACTGTTTTTT	CASSQLPVDEKLFF	.	.	TRBV11-2	TRBJ1-4
TGTGCCAGCACCAGGACTAACTATGGCTACACCTTC	CASTRTNYGYTF	few	.	TRBV2	TRBJ1-2
TGTGCCAGCAGTTATGCAGACACCATATATTTT	CASSYADTIYF	.	.	TRBV6-5	TRBJ1-3
TGTGCCACCTCCGCACGGGACAGGGAAAGCGGCTACACCTTC	CATSARDRESGYTF	once	TRBD1	TRBV24-1	TRBJ1-2
TGCGCCAGCAGCCAAGACGCACAGAGGGCTGATGAGCAGTTCTTC	CASSQDAQRADEQFF	few	.	TRBV4-1	TRBJ2-1
TGTGCCAGCAGCTTGTGGGGGGCTGGAAACACCATATATTTT	CASSLWGAGNTIYF	.	.	TRBV5-8	TRBJ1-3
TGCAGCGTTGAAGATCCCGGGAGTGGTGATACGCAGTATTTT	CSVEDPGSGDTQYF	.	.	TRBV29-1	TRBJ2-3
TGTGCCAGTAGTTCCTTCCAGTCCGAGACCCAGTACTTC	CASSSFQSETQYF	.	.	TRBV19	TRBJ2-5
TGCGCCAGCAGCTTGGGTATTAGCGGGAGGGCCGTTCACTACGAGCAGTACTTC	CASSLGISGRAVHYEQYF	.	TRBD2	TRBV5-1	TRBJ2-7
TGTGCCAGCAGCCGAGGACAGCACTATGGCTACACCTTC	CASSRGQHYGYTF	few	.	TRBV5-6	TRBJ1-2
TGTGCCAGCAGCTTAACGGCAGGGGGCATGGATGGCTACACCTTC	CASSLTAGGMDGYTF	.	TRBD1	TRBV7-9	TRBJ1-2
TGTGCCAGCAGTAAGACTCCCGGGACAGGGAACACTGAAGCTTTCTTT	CASSKTPGTGNTEAFF	.	TRBD1	TRBV27	TRBJ1-1
TGTGCCAGCAGCCAACCTGGTGGGAGGCACTTACACTTC	CASSQPGGRHLHF	.	.	TRBV3-1/TRBV3-2	TRBJ2-5
TGTGCCTGGAGTTGGACTAGCGGTGCCACAGATACGCAGTATTTT	CAWSWTSGATDTQYF	.	TRBD2	TRBV30	TRBJ2-3
TGTGCCAGCAGTGCCTCAGGGTCCTACGAGCAGTACTTC	CASSASGSYEQYF	.	.	TRBV2	TRBJ2-7